The 29 T cell receptor beta chains reported below all come from one sample, sequenced in a study of cytomegalovirus exposure and HLA in healthy donors. The PCR used 60 Vbeta and 13 Jbeta primers. Only in-frame clones appear in the TCRdb table, and some are missing; sequencing was by immunoSEQ multiplex PCR. The data hold around 100,000 clones, with around 76% observed a single time. The source material was PBMCs. All receptors come from a woman aged 18-29 years in good health and CMV-seropositive.

The chain recombines TRBV20-1 with TRBJ1-1; no clear D gene. V was trimmed by 1 base and J by 5 bases, leaving 5 bases between them. Germline values: CDR1 DFQATT, CDR2 SNEGSKA (reference sequence). The CDR3 has 11 amino acids. The CDR3 here is CSARGGTEAFF. CDR3 DNA sequence: TGCAGTGCTAGAGGAGGTACTGAAGCTTTCTTT.

This clone was detected only once. The rearrangement uses TRBV5-6 and TRBJ1-5; D call uncertain. Trimming removed 0 bases at V and 4 bases at J, with 2 bases between. Germline V gene lookup returns CDR1 SGHDT and CDR2 YYEEEE. The CDR3 covers 12 residues. CDR3 DNA sequence: TGTGCCAGCAGCTTGGTAAATCAGCCCCAGCATTTT. This encodes CASSLVNQPQHF.

This clone came up once. The rearrangement uses TRBV6-4 and TRBJ1-1, with 7 bases that match TRBD1. V gave up 4 bases and J gave up 4 bases; unmatched junction bases: 6. In germline, CDR1 is MRHNA, CDR2 SNTAGT. CDR3 size: 14 residues. The CDR3 region has the DNA TGTGCCAGCAGTGCGGACAGGACCAGCACTGAAGCTTTCTTT. Translated: CASSADRTSTEAFF.

The rearrangement links TRBV9 to TRBJ1-4; no clear D. The ends were cut back, 3 bases at V and 4 bases at J, with 13 bases in the middle. This CDR3 contains 15 residues. Germline CDR1 reads SGDLS; CDR2 reads YYNGEE. CDR3 DNA: TGTGCCAGCAGCGAAGTGAGAGAAAATAATGAAAAACTGTTTTTT. It specifies CASSEVRENNEKLFF.

The chain has TRBV18 and TRBJ2-3; D is perhaps TRBD1 (6 bases). The germline CDR1 and CDR2 sequences are KGHSH and LQKENI. This CDR3 comprises 15 residues. V was shortened by 4 bases and J by 0 bases, with 11 bases between the two germline ends. The CDR3 loop reads CASSLRTASTDTQYF. The CDR3 DNA reads as TGTGCCAGCTCACTCCGGACAGCAAGCACAGATACGCAGTATTTT.

This rearrangement joins TRBV6-1 to TRBJ1-5, with D tentatively TRBD1 (5 bases). The germline V gene encodes CDR1 MNHNS and CDR2 SASEGT. Trimming removed 2 bases from V and 7 bases from J, with 12 bases in between. This CDR3 has 14 residues. CDR3 region: CASSERGLGQPQHF. CDR3 in DNA: TGTGCCAGCAGTGAAAGGGGTCTGGGGCAGCCCCAGCATTTT.

The chain couples TRBV14 to TRBJ2-7; D perhaps matches TRBD1 (5 bases). The CDR3 loop spans 14 amino acids. Germline V lookup: CDR1 SGHDN, CDR2 FVKESK. V shed 1 base and J shed 3 bases, with 10 bases lying between them. The CDR3 sequence: CASSQGRASYEQYF. CDR3 in DNA: TGTGCCAGCAGCCAAGGCAGGGCTAGCTACGAGCAGTACTTC.

This chain uses TRBV5-1 with TRBJ1-1; D is perhaps TRBD1 (6 bases). V dropped 4 bases and J dropped 1 base, with 17 bases sitting between them. In germline, CDR1 is SGHRS, CDR2 YFSETQ. The CDR3 contains 16 residues. This CDR3 is CASSPAGGRGNTEAFF. The CDR3 DNA sequence: TGCGCCAGCAGCCCGGCGGGGGGCCGGGGGAACACTGAAGCTTTCTTT.

This clone was picked up a small number of times. V and J are TRBV7-3 and TRBJ2-5, with D unresolved. V gave up 1 base and J gave up 3 bases, with 9 bases separating them. From germline, CDR1 is SGHTA and CDR2 FQGTGA. The CDR3 has 14 residues. The CDR3 region has the DNA TGTGCCAGCAGCTTAAGCCAGCGAGAAGAGACCCAGTACTTC. Translating it yields CASSLSQREETQYF.

This clone was picked up one time. V and J are TRBV2 and TRBJ2-5; D may be TRBD1 (6 bases). Germline-derived CDR1 and CDR2 are SNHLY and FYNNEI. This CDR3 is built from 13 residues. The germline V and J ends were trimmed by 6 bases and 3 bases, with 11 bases remaining between them. This CDR3 is CASSAGTKETQYF. The DNA of the CDR3 is TGTGCCAGCAGCGCCGGGACAAAAGAGACCCAGTACTTC.

The chain links TRBV5-1 to TRBJ1-5, with D perhaps matching TRBD1 (5 bases). Germline loops: CDR1 SGHRS, CDR2 YFSETQ. Trimming pared 3 bases from V and 4 bases from J, leaving 11 bases between. The CDR3 runs to 14 residues. CDR3 nucleotides: TGCGCCAGCAGCTCTTGGGGGGGGAATCAGCCCCAGCATTTT. As protein: CASSSWGGNQPQHF. The entire variable domain, with the rest obtained from reference TRBV5-1 and TRBJ1-5, is as follows: KAGVTQTPRYLIKTRGQQVTLSCSPISGHRSVSWYQQTPGQGLQFLFEYFSETQRNKGNFPGRFSGRQFSNSRSEMNVSTLELGDSALYLCASSSWGGNQPQHFGDGTRLSIL.

The J gene is TRBJ2-1, the V gene TRBV11-3, with 10 positions matching TRBD2. From germline, CDR1 is SGHNT and CDR2 YENEEA. J lost 4 bases, V lost 5 bases, and 11 bases had no gene match. This CDR3 region has 17 residues. CDR3 in DNA: TGTGCCAGCAGCCGTAGCGGGAGGTCCCTGGGGTACAATGAGCAGTTCTTC. It codes for CASSRSGRSLGYNEQFF.

The chain carries TRBV5-6 and TRBJ1-6; D may be TRBD1 (6 bases). The V gene lost 2 bases and the J gene lost 7 bases, with 10 bases spanning the gap. The CDR3 is made up of 14 amino acids. Germline-derived CDR1 and CDR2 are SGHDT and YYEEEE. The CDR3 nucleotides are TGTGCCAGCAGCTTAGTACAGGGAAATTCACCCCTCCACTTT. This gives the protein CASSLVQGNSPLHF.

The chain links TRBV30 to TRBJ2-7, with 7 bases that match TRBD1. The CDR3 extends over 11 amino acids. Looked up from germline, CDR1 is GTSNPN and CDR2 is SVGIG (reference sequence). Trimming removed 2 bases from V and 13 bases from J; junction bases left unmatched: 8. CDR3 loop: CAWSMTGSSYF. DNA for the CDR3: TGTGCCTGGAGTATGACAGGGAGCAGTTACTTC.

This chain links TRBV9 with TRBJ1-4, with D possibly being TRBD1 (5 bases). Germline assignment: CDR1 SGDLS and CDR2 YYNGEE. This CDR3 region has 16 residues. Trimming pared 6 bases from V and 7 bases from J, leaving 22 bases between. CDR3 residues: CASTRGPSGGSEKLFF. The CDR3 DNA follows: TGTGCCAGCACCCGAGGGCCCTCGGGGGGATCTGAAAAACTGTTTTTT.

This chain connects TRBV5-4 to TRBJ1-1; D remains ambiguous. V lost 2 bases and J lost 2, with 4 bases in between. The CDR3 loop spans 12 amino acids. Looked up from germline, CDR1 is SGHNT and CDR2 is YYREEE (reference sequence). The CDR3 here is CASSFQNTEAFF. The CDR3 DNA reads as TGTGCCAGCAGCTTCCAAAACACTGAAGCTTTCTTT.

J is TRBJ2-7 and V is TRBV13, with 14 positions matching TRBD2. The CDR3 is 15 residues long. The junction had 11 bases not matched to a gene; V was cut back by 5 bases and J by 11 bases. Germline-derived CDR1 and CDR2 are PRHDT and FYEKMQ (reference sequence). For the CDR3, the DNA is TGTGCCAGCAGCGCACGGACTAGCGGGAGGATCGGAGAGTACTTC. Translation gives CASSARTSGRIGEYF.

The chain carries TRBV7-2 and TRBJ1-2; the D gene is possibly TRBD1 (5 bases). The CDR3 length is 13 residues. V lost 3 bases and J 6 bases, leaving 11 bases between the germline ends. Germline V lookup: CDR1 SGHTA, CDR2 FQGNSA. The CDR3 loop is CASSLGRADGYTF. CDR3 sequence (DNA): TGTGCCAGCAGCTTGGGCAGGGCGGATGGCTACACCTTC.

This clone occurred a few times. The chain has TRBV7-2 and TRBJ1-1; 7 bases line up with TRBD1. CDR1 is SGHTA, CDR2 FQGNSA, per germline. The CDR3 runs 14 residues. Trimming took 2 bases from V and 4 from J; bases not matched to a gene: 4. The CDR3 loop is CASSLLTGVTEAFF. CDR3 sequence (DNA): TGTGCCAGCAGCTTACTAACAGGGGTCACTGAAGCTTTCTTT. Using reference TRBV7-2 and TRBJ1-1 for the parts outside the CDR3, the full variable domain is GAGVSQSPSNKVTEKGKDVELRCDPISGHTALYWYRQSLGQGLEFLIYFQGNSAPDKSGLPSDRFSAERTGGSVSTLTIQRTQQEDSAVYLCASSLLTGVTEAFFGQGTRLTVV.

This clone was detected only a few times. The V call is TRBV5-4, the J call TRBJ1-5, with D tentatively TRBD1 (6 bases). CDR1 is SGHNT, CDR2 YYREEE, per germline (reference sequence). The CDR3 has 14 amino acids. Trimming left V 4 bases short and J 3 bases short, with 11 bases between. CDR3 protein: CASSLRGYNQPQHF. CDR3 DNA sequence: TGTGCCAGCAGCCTCAGGGGATACAATCAGCCCCAGCATTTT. Complete variable domain (other parts from reference TRBV5-4 and TRBJ1-5): ETGVTQSPTHLIKTRGQQVTLRCSSQSGHNTVSWYQQALGQGPQFIFQYYREEENGRGNFPPRFSGLQFPNYSSELNVNALELDDSALYLCASSLRGYNQPQHFGDGTRLSIL.

The chain carries TRBV7-9 and TRBJ1-4; D is unclear. In germline, CDR1 is SEHNR, CDR2 FQNEAQ (reference sequence). V lost 4 bases to trimming and J lost 8 bases, with 14 bases between them. The CDR3 is 14 amino acids. The CDR3: CASSSPPRSEKLFF. CDR3 coding DNA: TGTGCCAGCAGCTCGCCACCGCGTTCGGAAAAACTGTTTTTT. The variable domain in full, completed from reference TRBV7-9 and TRBJ1-4, reads DTGVSQNPRHKITKRGQNVTFRCDPISEHNRLYWYRQTLGQGPEFLTYFQNEAQLEKSRLLSDRFSAERPKGSFSTLEIQRTEQGDSAMYLCASSSPPRSEKLFFGSGTQLSVL.

V is TRBV10-3 and J is TRBJ2-7; possibly TRBD1 for D (5 bases). The CDR3 runs 16 residues. The germline gives CDR1 ENHRY, CDR2 SYGVKD. The V gene lost 2 bases and the J gene lost 0 bases, with 14 bases spanning the gap. The DNA for the CDR3 is TGTGCCATCAGTGAGCCTCGGCTAGGGGCCTCCTACGAGCAGTACTTC. This translates into CAISEPRLGASYEQYF.

The chain recombines TRBV9 with TRBJ2-6; D is unclear. The CDR3 spans 16 residues. Deletions cut 0 bases from V and 0 bases from J, with 7 bases between. Germline V gives CDR1 SGDLS, CDR2 YYNGEE. DNA for the CDR3: TGTGCCAGCAGCGTAGATAGAAGCTCTGGGGCCAACGTCCTGACTTTC. It is translated as CASSVDRSSGANVLTF.

This chain links TRBV7-2 with TRBJ1-5, with 8 bases lining up with TRBD1. Germline loops: CDR1 SGHTA, CDR2 FQGNSA. V lost 3 bases to trimming and J lost 4 bases; unmatched junction nucleotides: 11. The CDR3 contains 17 residues. The CDR3 reads CASSFRITGGLNQPQHF. The DNA for the CDR3 is TGTGCCAGCAGCTTCCGTATAACAGGGGGACTTAATCAGCCCCAGCATTTT.

This rearrangement joins TRBV6-5 to TRBJ2-7; D perhaps matches TRBD1 (5 bases). The germline V gene has CDR1 MNHEY and CDR2 SVGAGI. Trimming left V 10 bases short and J 4 bases short, with 17 bases between. CDR3 length: 13 amino acids. CDR3 amino acids: CANRQKAVYEQYF. The CDR3 bases are TGTGCCAACAGGCAGAAGGCGGTTTACGAGCAGTACTTC.

This clone appeared a few times. The chain has TRBV6-5 and TRBJ1-4; 7 bases agree with TRBD1. Germline loops: CDR1 MNHEY, CDR2 SVGAGI. The CDR3 sequence is 16 residues long. V lost 0 bases, J lost 8 bases, and 9 bases stayed unmatched. The CDR3 DNA reads as TGTGCCAGCAGTTACTCGATAGGGGGCGCTTGGGAAAAACTGTTTTTT. As protein: CASSYSIGGAWEKLFF.

The chain couples TRBV10-3 to TRBJ2-7; possible D gene TRBD2, 6 bases. The length of the CDR3 is 16 residues. Germline CDR1 ENHRY, CDR2 SYGVKD. With 11 bases removed from V and 1 base from J, the gap between germline ends came to 24 bases. The chain's CDR3 is CAPKGTFGRESYEQYF. The CDR3 region has the DNA TGTGCCCCAAAAGGGACTTTCGGCCGGGAGTCCTACGAGCAGTACTTC.

The genes are TRBV2 and TRBJ2-1; D gene uncertain. Germline values: CDR1 SNHLY, CDR2 FYNNEI. The CDR3 runs to 13 residues. Trimming took 4 bases from V and 2 from J, leaving 6 bases between them. The CDR3 DNA is TGTGCCAGCAGTGTGAGAGCCTACAATGAGCAGTTCTTC. This sequence encodes CASSVRAYNEQFF.

The chain links TRBV6-5 to TRBJ1-3; unclear D gene. The length of the CDR3 is 15 residues. V lost 0 bases, J lost 2 bases, and 8 bases lay in between. Germline V gene sequence: CDR1 MNHEY, CDR2 SVGAGI. The CDR3 loop reads CASSYSAAAGNTIYF. The CDR3 nucleotides read TGTGCCAGCAGTTACTCTGCGGCAGCTGGAAACACCATATATTTT.